The 19 T cell receptor beta chains below all came from one sample that was sequenced in a study of cytomegalovirus exposure and HLA in healthy donors. 13 Jbeta primers and 60 Vbeta primers were used for the PCR. Profiling relied on immunoSEQ multiplex PCR, and the TCRdb table lists in-frame clones only, not all of them. The profile covers some 100,000 clones, with approximately 70% appearing a single time and roughly 8% taken by the ten largest. Sequences were obtained from PBMCs. Every receptor here comes from a man in his forties or fifties in good health and CMV-seronegative.

The chain has TRBV7-6 and TRBJ2-3; TRBD1 aligns across 7 bases. Germline V CDR1 and CDR2: SGHVS, FNYEAQ. The CDR3 runs 14 residues. V shed 3 bases and J 1 base; nucleotides not matched to a gene: 1. CDR3: CASSFGTGTDTQYF. CDR3 nucleotide sequence: TGTGCCAGCAGCTTCGGGACAGGCACAGATACGCAGTATTTT.

This clone was observed once. The gene calls are TRBV29-1 and TRBJ1-2; a possible D gene is TRBD1 (5 bases). The CDR3 loop spans 16 amino acids. In germline, CDR1 is SQVTM, CDR2 ANQGSEA. With 1 base removed from V and 5 bases from J, the gap between germline ends came to 20 bases. CDR3 region: CSVEVVRGGSRYGYTF. The CDR3 DNA reads TGCAGCGTTGAAGTTGTTAGGGGAGGTTCTCGATATGGCTACACCTTC. The full variable domain, with the rest looked up from reference TRBV29-1 and TRBJ1-2, is SAVISQKPSRDICQRGTSLTIQCQVDSQVTMMFWYRQQPGQSLTLIATANQGSEATYESGFVIDKFPISRPNLTFSTLTVSNMSPEDSSIYLCSVEVVRGGSRYGYTFGSGTRLTVV.

CDR3 nucleotides: TGTGCCTTGGGGACAGCCTCTGGAAACACCATATATTTT. Its translation: CALGTASGNTIYF. The chain employs TRBV30 and TRBJ1-3; 7 positions match TRBD1. Trimming cost V 7 bases and J 0 bases; bases outside gene matches: 3. Per germline, CDR1 GTSNPN and CDR2 SVGIG (reference sequence). This CDR3 is built from 13 residues.

The chain links TRBV10-3 to TRBJ2-2; possibly TRBD1 for D (6 bases). Trimming took off 4 bases at V and 6 bases at J, with 9 bases between the two ends. This CDR3 region has 13 residues. Germline V gene sequence: CDR1 ENHRY, CDR2 SYGVKD. CDR3 nucleotide sequence: TGTGCCATCAGTGGGACAGTTCCCGGGGAGCTGTTTTTT. Its protein product is CAISGTVPGELFF.

This clone was seen a single time. The chain couples TRBV4-1 to TRBJ1-2; a possible D gene is TRBD1 (6 bases). Germline CDR1 reads MGHRA; CDR2 reads YSYEKL. This CDR3 spans 16 amino acids. V was clipped by 7 bases and J by 1 base, with 19 bases between them. CDR3 bases: TGCGCCAGCACTCCCGCGGACAGTGGGGGTAACTATGGCTACACCTTC. Amino acid sequence: CASTPADSGGNYGYTF.

This clone was counted once. The chain carries TRBV14 and TRBJ1-2, with D maybe TRBD1 (5 bases). CDR3 length: 13 amino acids. The germline V and J ends were trimmed by 4 bases and 7 bases, with 13 bases remaining between them. Germline V gene lookup returns CDR1 SGHDN and CDR2 FVKESK. The CDR3 loop reads CASSPLRETGYTF. The CDR3 DNA is TGTGCCAGCAGCCCACTCAGGGAAACTGGCTACACCTTC. Looking up the rest from reference TRBV14 and TRBJ1-2 gives the full variable domain: EAGVTQFPSHSVIEKGQTVTLRCDPISGHDNLYWYRRVMGKEIKFLLHFVKESKQDESGMPNNRFLAERTGGTYSTLKVQPAELEDSGVYFCASSPLRETGYTFGSGTRLTVV.

The chain recombines TRBV5-6 with TRBJ1-2; 7 bases match TRBD1. Germline assignment: CDR1 SGHDT and CDR2 YYEEEE. This CDR3 region has 15 residues. J lost 0 bases, V lost 0 bases, and 2 bases had no gene match. The CDR3 DNA is TGTGCCAGCAGCTTGGGCAGGGGGACTAACTATGGCTACACCTTC. Translating gives CASSLGRGTNYGYTF.

The chain combines TRBV4-3 with TRBJ2-2, with D perhaps TRBD2 (6 bases). This CDR3 comprises 14 residues. The ends were cut back, 3 bases at V and 6 bases at J, with 11 bases in the middle. Germline CDR1 is LGHNA and CDR2 is YSLEER. Written as DNA, the CDR3 is TGCGCCAGCAGCCATTCGACTAGGTCCGGGGAGCTGTTTTTT. As protein: CASSHSTRSGELFF.

The genes are TRBV4-1 and TRBJ2-1; TRBD2 aligns across 7 bases. Germline V gene data show CDR1 as MGHRA and CDR2 as YSYEKL. There are 13 residues in the CDR3. V trimming: 10 bases; J trimming: 4 bases; junction bases outside the gene matches: 7. In DNA, the CDR3 is TGCGCCATACTTGGGGGGGAATACAATGAGCAGTTCTTC. Translation: CAILGGEYNEQFF.

The chain has TRBV6-1 and TRBJ1-3; maybe TRBD1 (5 bases). V lost 10 bases to trimming and J lost 2 bases, with 12 bases between them. CDR1 is MNHNS and CDR2 is SASEGT in the germline V gene. CDR3 length: 13 residues. CDR3 DNA sequence: TGTGCCACCAGGGAGGGAACTGGAAACACCATATATTTT. This sequence encodes CATREGTGNTIYF.

The table lists this clone with a few counts. The chain employs TRBV7-8 and TRBJ2-3; 15 bases fit TRBD2. V lost 0 bases to trimming and J lost 9 bases; unmatched junction nucleotides: 7. Germline loops: CDR1 SGHVS, CDR2 FQNEAQ. This CDR3 is 17 amino acids long. The CDR3 sequence is CASSLASGLAGGGTQYF. In nucleotides, the CDR3 is TGTGCCAGCAGCTTAGCCTCGGGACTAGCGGGGGGAGGGACGCAGTATTTT.

The genes are TRBV27 and TRBJ2-7; D call uncertain. The V gene's germline CDR1 is MNHEY and CDR2 SMNVEV (reference sequence). The CDR3 totals 15 residues. V lost 0 bases and J 3 bases, leaving 12 bases between the germline ends. CDR3 amino acids: CASSLSVAANYEQYF. The CDR3 DNA reads TGTGCCAGCAGTTTATCGGTGGCGGCTAACTACGAGCAGTACTTC.

The V and J genes are TRBV6-6 and TRBJ1-3; weak D call: TRBD1 (6 bases). There are 16 residues in the CDR3. V was shortened by 8 bases and J by 2 bases, with 19 bases between the two germline ends. Germline values: CDR1 MNHNY, CDR2 SVGAGI (reference sequence). The CDR3 region is CASGPDSPRPGNTIYF. As DNA, the CDR3 is TGTGCCAGCGGGCCGGACAGTCCCCGGCCTGGAAACACCATATATTTT.

This chain joins TRBV5-8 and TRBJ2-7; TRBD1 agrees at 7 bases. J was trimmed by 13 bases and V by 0 bases; bases with no gene match: 13. The CDR3 loop spans 14 amino acids. CDR1 is SGHTS and CDR2 is YDEGEE in the germline V gene. The CDR3 region has the DNA TGTGCCAGCAGCTTGGTAAGGACAGGCCAAGCAGTATACTTC. Its translation: CASSLVRTGQAVYF.

This chain joins TRBV4-2 and TRBJ1-2; D call uncertain. Germline V gives CDR1 LGHNA, CDR2 YNFKEQ. V lost 0 bases, J lost 6 bases, and 5 bases lay in between. There are 12 residues in the CDR3. The chain's CDR3 is CASSQDADGYTF. DNA of the CDR3: TGTGCCAGCAGCCAAGACGCGGATGGCTACACCTTC.

This clone was seen a few times. CDR3 coding DNA: TGTGCCAGCACCCTCTCTAACTATGGCTACACCTTC. This sequence encodes CASTLSNYGYTF. The rearrangement links TRBV28 to TRBJ1-2; D is unresolved. Germline V gene sequence: CDR1 MDHEN, CDR2 SYDVKM. Trimming shortened V by 7 bases and J by 0 bases, and 6 bases separated the two germline ends. The CDR3 length is 12 residues.

This clone is classed as medium-sized. The rearrangement uses TRBV10-3 and TRBJ1-1; weak D call: TRBD1 (5 bases). The length of the CDR3 is 16 residues. The V gene lost 2 bases and the J gene lost 4 bases, with 17 bases spanning the gap. Germline assignment: CDR1 ENHRY and CDR2 SYGVKD. Here the CDR3 reads CAISEPAAGKGTEAFF. CDR3 nucleotides: TGTGCCATCAGTGAGCCTGCGGCAGGGAAAGGCACTGAAGCTTTCTTT.

This chain links TRBV6-4 with TRBJ2-3, with 7 bases matching TRBD2. This CDR3 spans 13 amino acids. The junction had 9 bases not matched to a gene; V was cut back by 5 bases and J by 10 bases. Germline loops: CDR1 MRHNA, CDR2 SNTAGT. CDR3 protein: CASSSAPGRAQYF. Here the CDR3 DNA reads TGTGCCAGCAGTTCCGCCCCGGGGAGGGCGCAGTATTTT.

This chain links TRBV4-3 with TRBJ1-4, with D possibly matching TRBD1 (6 bases). Germline V gene data show CDR1 as LGHNA and CDR2 as YSLEER. The CDR3 contains 15 residues. Deletions cut 3 bases from V and 8 bases from J, with 16 bases between. The chain's CDR3 is CASSQTRDIREKLFF. The CDR3 DNA follows: TGCGCCAGCAGCCAGACCCGGGACATAAGAGAAAAACTGTTTTTT.